These 8 T cell receptor beta chains share one sample of origin, sequenced in a study of T cells after yellow fever vaccination. TCRdb reprocessed the 5' RACE reads with MiXCR, giving one entry per CDR3 protein. The sample consists of about 350,000 distinct CDR3 sequences, about 12% of them appearing once. This material consisted of CD4+ T cells sorted from PBMCs, taken 15 days after the yellow fever booster vaccination. These receptors came from a man in his late teens or twenties who received the YFV17D yellow fever vaccine.

The V gene is TRBV6-6, the J gene TRBJ2-7; D unclear. With 2 bases removed from V and 1 base from J, the gap between germline ends came to 9 bases. This CDR3 is built from 14 residues. Germline V gene sequence: CDR1 MNHNY, CDR2 SVGAGI (reference sequence). CDR3: CASSYDGASYEQYV. CDR3 nucleotides: TGTGCCAGCAGTTACGACGGAGCTTCCTACGAGCAGTACGTC.

This clonotype occurred a few times. This sequence joins TRBV7-2 and TRBJ2-2; 9 bases agree with TRBD2. The CDR3 covers 16 residues. Germline assignment: CDR1 SGHTA and CDR2 FQGNSA. V shed 5 bases, J shed 7 bases, and the junction held 11 bases outside the gene matches. The CDR3 loop reads CASSRNSGGNGGELFF. DNA for the CDR3: TGTGCCAGCAGCCGTAATAGCGGGGGTAACGGCGGGGAGCTGTTTTTT.

The gene calls are TRBV7-2 and TRBJ2-3; tentatively, D is TRBD1 (5 bases). The CDR3 has 14 amino acids. Germline values: CDR1 SGHTA, CDR2 FQGNSA. Trimming removed 4 bases at V and 6 bases at J, with 14 bases between. The CDR3 DNA reads as TGTGCCAGCAGCTCCGATCCAGGGCTGGATACGCAGTATTTT. Translated: CASSSDPGLDTQYF. Full variable domain (outside the CDR3, taken from reference TRBV7-2 and TRBJ2-3): GAGVSQSPSNKVTEKGKDVELRCDPISGHTALYWYRQSLGQGLEFLIYFQGNSAPDKSGLPSDRFSAERTGGSVSTLTIQRTQQEDSAVYLCASSSDPGLDTQYFGPGTRLTVL.

This clonotype was seen only a few times. The gene calls are TRBV10-3 and TRBJ1-2, with a weak D call TRBD1 (5 bases). Trimming removed 3 bases at V and 8 bases at J, with 16 bases between. CDR3 length: 14 amino acids. From germline, CDR1 is ENHRY and CDR2 SYGVKD. The CDR3 reads CAISDDSKIRGYTF. The CDR3, as DNA: TGTGCCATCAGTGATGACAGCAAAATAAGGGGCTACACCTTC.

This clonotype turned up a few times. The chain links TRBV7-9 to TRBJ2-1, with D hard to call. Germline-derived CDR1 and CDR2 are SEHNR and FQNEAQ (reference sequence). The CDR3 spans 15 residues. V shed 5 bases and J shed 6 bases, with 17 bases lying between them. The CDR3 sequence is CASSPVGLGSNEQFF. Here the CDR3 DNA reads TGTGCCAGCAGCCCGGTCGGGCTAGGCAGCAATGAGCAGTTCTTC.

At least ten counts were recorded for this clonotype. The chain links TRBV7-9 to TRBJ1-2; the D gene is possibly TRBD1 (6 bases). CDR1 SEHNR and CDR2 FQNEAQ come from the germline V gene (reference sequence). V lost 1 base to trimming and J lost 8 bases, with 8 bases between them. The CDR3 consists of 12 residues. As DNA, the CDR3 is TGTGCCAGCAGCTTAGAACAGGGCGGCTACACCTTC. Amino acid sequence: CASSLEQGGYTF.

Remarks on this clonotype: A much larger clone sits a single nucleotide away, making a read error possible. The gene calls are TRBV12-3 or TRBV12-4 and TRBJ2-6; D unresolved. This CDR3 has 13 residues. V shed 6 bases and J shed 0 bases, with 3 bases lying between them. The CDR3 is CASRYSGANVLTF. CDR3 bases: TGTGCCAGCAGATACTCTGGGGCCAACGTCCTGACTTTC.

V usage is TRBV10-3 and J usage is TRBJ2-2; D could derive from TRBD1 or TRBD2 (6 bases each). CDR1 is ENHRY, CDR2 SYGVKD, per germline. Trimming took 2 bases from V and 3 from J, leaving 19 bases between them. The CDR3 is 18 residues long. The CDR3 loop reads CAISEAGVTGRYTGELFF. The DNA for the CDR3 is TGTGCCATCAGTGAGGCCGGGGTAACAGGGAGGTACACCGGGGAGCTGTTTTTT.